Shown below are 26 T cell receptor beta chains from a single sample sequenced in a study of cytomegalovirus exposure and HLA in healthy donors. PCR primers comprised 60 Vbeta and 13 Jbeta primers. TCRdb's copy holds only in-frame clones and misses some; the assay was immunoSEQ multiplex PCR. Here the sample spans over 65,000 clones, around 80% being singletons. The specimen sequenced was PBMCs. The receptors originated from a middle-aged man in good health and CMV-seronegative.

This rearrangement joins TRBV14 to TRBJ2-7; no definite D call. In germline, CDR1 is SGHDN, CDR2 FVKESK. Trimming took off 0 bases at V and 2 bases at J, with 11 bases between the two ends. The CDR3 spans 15 residues. The CDR3 nucleotides read TGTGCCAGCAGCCAAGAAGCCCTCCCTACCTACGAGCAGTACTTC. Translating gives CASSQEALPTYEQYF.

J is TRBJ2-5 and V is TRBV2, with TRBD2 matching over 8 bases. There are 13 residues in the CDR3. The V gene end was trimmed by 4 bases and the J gene end by 4 bases; junction bases not matched to a gene: 2. The germline CDR1 and CDR2 sequences are SNHLY and FYNNEI. Here the CDR3 DNA reads TGTGCCAGCAGTGGGGCGGGGGGAGAGACCCAGTACTTC. Translation gives CASSGAGGETQYF.

The chain joins TRBV11-2 to TRBJ1-1; 7 positions match TRBD1. The V segment lost 5 bases and the J segment 0 bases; nucleotides outside the gene matches: 6. The CDR3 runs 15 residues. Germline values: CDR1 SGHAT, CDR2 FQNNGV. The DNA of the CDR3 is TGTGCCAGCAGCCTTTACAGGGGTGTGAACACTGAAGCTTTCTTT. Amino acid sequence: CASSLYRGVNTEAFF.

The genes are TRBV14 and TRBJ2-2; possibly TRBD2 for D (5 bases). This CDR3 has 14 amino acids. V lost 4 bases to trimming and J lost 6 bases, with 12 bases between them. Germline V gene data show CDR1 as SGHDN and CDR2 as FVKESK. The CDR3 bases are TGTGCCAGCAGCCCCGAAGGGCGGGCCGGGGAGCTGTTTTTT. It encodes CASSPEGRAGELFF.

The genes are TRBV19 and TRBJ1-4, with a tentative D call TRBD1 (5 bases). Trimming removed 3 bases from V and 0 bases from J, with 11 bases in between. The germline V gene encodes CDR1 LNHDA and CDR2 SQIVND (reference sequence). CDR3 length: 16 residues. CDR3 in amino acids: CASSMKAGSTNEKLFF. The DNA for the CDR3 is TGTGCCAGTAGTATGAAGGCAGGGTCAACTAATGAAAAACTGTTTTTT. The entire variable domain, with the rest obtained from reference TRBV19 and TRBJ1-4, is as follows: DGGITQSPKYLFRKEGQNVTLSCEQNLNHDAMYWYRQDPGQGLRLIYYSQIVNDFQKGDIAEGYSVSREKKESFPLTVTSAQKNPTAFYLCASSMKAGSTNEKLFFGSGTQLSVL.

The chain carries TRBV11-3 and TRBJ2-1; D is unresolved. CDR1 is SGHNT, CDR2 YENEEA, per germline. The CDR3 is 13 residues long. V was clipped by 1 base and J by 4 bases, with 5 bases between them. CDR3 in DNA: TGTGCCAGCAGCTTAGGAGTTTACAATGAGCAGTTCTTC. It specifies CASSLGVYNEQFF.

CDR3 nucleotide sequence: TGCGCCAGCAGCTTGGACAGATTAAACACTGAAGCTTTCTTT. Encoded protein: CASSLDRLNTEAFF. The rearrangement uses TRBV5-1 and TRBJ1-1; no definite D call. The germline CDR1 and CDR2 sequences are SGHRS and YFSETQ. V lost 0 bases and J lost 2, with 8 bases in between. The CDR3 length is 14 residues.

V usage is TRBV5-4 and J usage is TRBJ1-2; D remains unclear. This CDR3 has 14 residues. The germline CDR1 and CDR2 sequences are SGHNT and YYREEE (reference sequence). Trimming took 2 bases from V and 0 from J, leaving 8 bases between them. CDR3 loop: CASSFAVANYGYTF. The CDR3 DNA reads as TGTGCCAGCAGCTTTGCCGTAGCTAACTATGGCTACACCTTC. Drawing the rest from reference TRBV5-4 and TRBJ1-2, the complete variable domain is ETGVTQSPTHLIKTRGQQVTLRCSSQSGHNTVSWYQQALGQGPQFIFQYYREEENGRGNFPPRFSGLQFPNYSSELNVNALELDDSALYLCASSFAVANYGYTFGSGTRLTVV.

This clone was observed a single time. This chain joins TRBV6-5 and TRBJ2-5; possibly TRBD2 for D (6 bases). The end of the DNA aligns better with TRBJ2-7, so the J call may be wrong. The germline V gene has CDR1 MNHEY and CDR2 SVGAGI. The CDR3 extends over 14 amino acids. In DNA, the CDR3 is TGTGCCAGCAGTTGGGGGGAGGCGCCCTACGAGCAGTACTTC. Encoded protein: CASSWGEAPYEQYF.

V usage is TRBV6-5 and J usage is TRBJ1-2, with D possibly being TRBD1 (6 bases). Germline CDR1 reads MNHEY; CDR2 reads SVGAGI. This CDR3 spans 15 amino acids. Trimming removed 4 bases from V and 5 bases from J, with 17 bases in between. The CDR3 sequence: CASSSHRQDEYGYTF. The CDR3, as DNA: TGTGCCAGCAGTTCCCACCGACAGGACGAATATGGCTACACCTTC.

This rearrangement joins TRBV4-2 to TRBJ2-5; possible D gene TRBD2, 5 bases. Germline loops: CDR1 LGHNA, CDR2 YNFKEQ. Trimming shortened V by 1 base and J by 5 bases, and 14 bases separated the two germline ends. CDR3 size: 15 residues. CDR3 sequence: CASSQVAAPGETQYF. CDR3 DNA: TGTGCCAGCAGCCAAGTAGCAGCGCCGGGGGAGACCCAGTACTTC.

This clone appeared a single time. The chain combines TRBV21-1 with TRBJ1-1; the listed D gene, TRBD1, was not tested against the DNA. TRBV21-1 is a recognized pseudogene. This CDR3 contains 13 residues. The CDR3 DNA sequence: TGTGCCAGCAGCAGAGGACAGGGGACTGAAGCTTTCTTT. Its protein product is CASSRGQGTEAFF.

The rearrangement uses TRBV7-9 and TRBJ2-1; 8 nucleotides align to TRBD2. The germline V gene has CDR1 SEHNR and CDR2 FQNEAQ (reference sequence). The CDR3 is 16 residues long. After removal of 5 bases from V and 5 bases from J, the junction contained 11 bases not matched to a gene. CDR3: CASSPTGTRNHNEQFF. The CDR3 DNA reads TGTGCCAGCAGCCCTACCGGGACTAGAAATCACAATGAGCAGTTCTTC. Filled out from reference TRBV7-9 and TRBJ2-1, the complete variable domain reads DTGVSQNPRHKITKRGQNVTFRCDPISEHNRLYWYRQTLGQGPEFLTYFQNEAQLEKSRLLSDRFSAERPKGSFSTLEIQRTEQGDSAMYLCASSPTGTRNHNEQFFGPGTRLTVL.

The chain joins TRBV7-9 to TRBJ2-1, with 9 bases fitting TRBD2. The germline CDR1 and CDR2 sequences are SEHNR and FQNEAQ (reference sequence). The CDR3 loop spans 15 amino acids. V trimming: 2 bases; J trimming: 7 bases; junction bases outside the gene matches: 6. The CDR3 protein is CASSLLAGSANEQFF. The CDR3 DNA reads TGTGCCAGCAGCTTACTAGCGGGATCAGCAAATGAGCAGTTCTTC.

The chain recombines TRBV9 with TRBJ2-7; TRBD2 aligns across 8 bases. The V segment lost 3 bases and the J segment 3 bases; nucleotides outside the gene matches: 8. Germline CDR1 is SGDLS and CDR2 is YYNGEE. The CDR3 has 15 amino acids. CDR3 nucleotide sequence: TGTGCCAGCAGCGCAGGTGGTAGCGGGGACTACGAGCAGTACTTC. Amino acids: CASSAGGSGDYEQYF.

This clone appeared a few times. The rearrangement uses TRBV28 and TRBJ2-1, with a weak D call TRBD2 (5 bases). From germline, CDR1 is MDHEN and CDR2 SYDVKM. Trimming removed 11 bases at V and 4 bases at J, with 9 bases between. The CDR3 extends over 11 amino acids. In DNA, the CDR3 is TGTGCCGGGAGAGCTTACAATGAGCAGTTCTTC. It specifies CAGRAYNEQFF.

The V gene is TRBV29-1, the J gene TRBJ1-1, with a weak D call TRBD1 (6 bases). Between the trimmed V and J ends, which lost 5 bases and 7 bases, there was a span of 20 bases. The CDR3 has 14 amino acids. Germline V gives CDR1 SQVTM, CDR2 ANQGSEA. CDR3 sequence (DNA): TGCAGCGTTACCCGGGGGGGGGCGATTGGTGAAGCTTTCTTT. This codes for CSVTRGGAIGEAFF.

The J gene is TRBJ2-5, the V gene TRBV6-5; TRBD1 is a possible D gene (6 bases). The assigned J gene may be wrong: the sequence end matches TRBJ2-7 better. Looked up from germline, CDR1 is MNHEY and CDR2 is SVGAGI. The CDR3 covers 13 residues. CDR3 in amino acids: CASSYLGAHEQYF. DNA for the CDR3: TGTGCCAGCAGTTACTTGGGGGCCCACGAGCAGTACTTC.

For the CDR3, the DNA is TGTGCCAGCAGGGGCGGGGGGGTCTACGAGCAGTACTTC. Translation: CASRGGGVYEQYF. The rearrangement uses TRBV6-5 and TRBJ2-7; 9 nucleotides align to TRBD2. V lost 6 bases, J lost 3 bases, and 3 bases stayed unmatched. The length of the CDR3 is 13 residues. Germline V lookup: CDR1 MNHEY, CDR2 SVGAGI.

V usage is TRBV5-1 and J usage is TRBJ2-5, with a tentative D call TRBD1 (5 bases). In germline, CDR1 is SGHRS, CDR2 YFSETQ. V lost 4 bases, J lost 0 bases, and 10 bases lay in between. This CDR3 is built from 14 residues. The CDR3 bases are TGCGCCAGCAGCGTTGGACAAAACCAAGAGACCCAGTACTTC. It codes for CASSVGQNQETQYF.

This clone was counted only a few times. CDR3 protein: CASSGLTNGGYTF. The CDR3 coding sequence is TGTGCCAGCAGCGGCCTGACAAATGGCGGCTACACCTTC. The chain recombines TRBV2 with TRBJ1-2; D remains ambiguous. Deletions cut 6 bases from V and 8 bases from J, with 16 bases between. Germline assignment: CDR1 SNHLY and CDR2 FYNNEI. CDR3 length equals 13 residues.

Of note for this clone: At the DNA level, this CDR3 is encoded by other sequences in the same sample as well. The V call is TRBV2, the J call TRBJ2-3; TRBD2 matches at 8 bases. This CDR3 has 14 residues. The germline CDR1 and CDR2 sequences are SNHLY and FYNNEI. Trimming took 5 bases from V and 1 from J; bases not matched to a gene: 2. The CDR3 nucleotides are TGTGCCAGCAGTATGACTAGCGGCACAGATACGCAGTATTTT. It specifies CASSMTSGTDTQYF.

The chain employs TRBV7-2 and TRBJ2-4; 7 nucleotides line up with TRBD2. The CDR3 is 15 amino acids. J was trimmed by 3 bases and V by 7 bases; bases with no gene match: 9. The germline gives CDR1 SGHTA, CDR2 FQGNSA. CDR3 sequence (DNA): TGTGCCAGCAAACCAAGCGGGGACTACAAAAACATTCAGTACTTC. Its protein product is CASKPSGDYKNIQYF.

This chain connects TRBV7-2 to TRBJ2-3; maybe TRBD2 (5 bases). This CDR3 spans 16 amino acids. V was pared by 5 bases and J by 3 bases, with 18 bases between. Germline lookup yields CDR1 SGHTA and CDR2 FQGNSA. The DNA of the CDR3 is TGTGCCAGCAGCCCAGACCGGGCTAGAGGGACAGATACGCAGTATTTT. This codes for CASSPDRARGTDTQYF.

The chain joins TRBV7-2 to TRBJ2-5, with 8 positions matching TRBD2. The J call may be mistaken, given a closer DNA end match to TRBJ2-7. This CDR3 spans 14 amino acids. Germline CDR1 is SGHTA and CDR2 is FQGNSA. The CDR3 DNA follows: TGTGCCAGCAGCTTAGGAGGGACTAGAAACGAGCAGTACTTC. This sequence encodes CASSLGGTRNEQYF.

The table lists this clone with many counts. The V and J genes are TRBV5-1 and TRBJ2-6; a possible D gene is TRBD1 (6 bases). The CDR3 is made up of 16 amino acids. Trimming stripped 4 bases from V and 0 bases from J, with 11 bases between. Germline CDR1 reads SGHRS; CDR2 reads YFSETQ. The CDR3 sequence: CASSPDRNSGANVLTF. The DNA of the CDR3 is TGCGCCAGCAGCCCAGACAGGAACTCTGGGGCCAACGTCCTGACTTTC.